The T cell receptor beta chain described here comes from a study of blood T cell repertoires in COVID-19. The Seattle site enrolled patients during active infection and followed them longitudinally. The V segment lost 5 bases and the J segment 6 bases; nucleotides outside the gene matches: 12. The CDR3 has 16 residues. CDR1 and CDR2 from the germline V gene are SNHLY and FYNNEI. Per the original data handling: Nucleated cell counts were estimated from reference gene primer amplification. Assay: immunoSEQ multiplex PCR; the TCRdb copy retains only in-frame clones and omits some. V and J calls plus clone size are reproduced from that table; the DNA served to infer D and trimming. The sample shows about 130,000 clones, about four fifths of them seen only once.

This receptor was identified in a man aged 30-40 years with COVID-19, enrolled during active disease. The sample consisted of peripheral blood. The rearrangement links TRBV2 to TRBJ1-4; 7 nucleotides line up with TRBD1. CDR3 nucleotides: TGTGCCAGCAGTTTTCGGCGACAGGGCCTTGATGAAAAACTGTTTTTT. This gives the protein CASSFRRQGLDEKLFF.